These 28 T cell receptor beta chains were all obtained from the same sample, sequenced in a study of blood T cell repertoires in COVID-19. Method: immunoSEQ multiplex PCR; TCRdb's copy keeps in-frame clones and lacks some. The table shows about 40,000 clones, with approximately 83% occurring only once. The sample was peripheral blood. The receptors come from a woman aged 55-75 years with acute or convalescent COVID-19.

V gene TRBV29-1 combines with J gene TRBJ2-3; 8 bases fit TRBD2. Per the germline V gene, CDR1 is SQVTM and CDR2 is ANQGSEA. The CDR3 has 13 amino acids. After removal of 7 bases from V and 5 bases from J, the junction contained 8 bases not matched to a gene. The CDR3 sequence: CSGERGSGDTQYF. CDR3 coding DNA: TGCAGCGGGGAGCGGGGGTCGGGAGATACGCAGTATTTT.

This chain joins TRBV27 and TRBJ2-1; 9 bases align to TRBD2. The junction had 23 bases not matched to a gene; V was cut back by 7 bases and J by 1 base. The CDR3 extends over 21 amino acids. Germline V gene sequence: CDR1 MNHEY, CDR2 SMNVEV (reference sequence). Written as DNA, the CDR3 is TGTGCCAGCACCCATTCCCGTAGCGGGAGAGTGGGGACCAGATCCTACAATGAGCAGTTCTTC. This gives the protein CASTHSRSGRVGTRSYNEQFF.

This chain joins TRBV19 and TRBJ1-5; perhaps TRBD1 as D (5 bases). The CDR3 spans 16 residues. The V gene's germline CDR1 is LNHDA and CDR2 SQIVND (reference sequence). V was pared by 4 bases and J by 2 bases, with 15 bases between. CDR3 amino acids: CASSTGPLAGNQPQHF. The CDR3 bases are TGTGCCAGTAGTACAGGGCCCTTAGCGGGCAATCAGCCCCAGCATTTT.

The rearrangement joins TRBV5-1 to TRBJ2-7; a weak D match, TRBD1 (6 bases). Trimming cost V 6 bases and J 6 bases, with 25 bases left between them. CDR3 length: 16 residues. Germline loops: CDR1 SGHRS, CDR2 YFSETQ. The CDR3 spells CASTYGYQTGSSEQYF. DNA for the CDR3: TGCGCCAGCACCTACGGATACCAGACAGGATCGAGCGAGCAGTACTTC. Full variable domain (rest looked up from reference TRBV5-1 and TRBJ2-7): KAGVTQTPRYLIKTRGQQVTLSCSPISGHRSVSWYQQTPGQGLQFLFEYFSETQRNKGNFPGRFSGRQFSNSRSEMNVSTLELGDSALYLCASTYGYQTGSSEQYFGPGTRLTVT.

In nucleotides, the CDR3 is TGTGCCAGCAGTCCTGACAGTCCCGGGGAGCTGTTTTTT. This sequence encodes CASSPDSPGELFF. The chain recombines TRBV12-3 or TRBV12-4 with TRBJ2-2, with a weak D call TRBD1 (5 bases). V was shortened by 5 bases and J by 6 bases, with 10 bases between the two germline ends. The CDR3 has 13 amino acids.

This clone has only a few counts. The V and J genes are TRBV7-9 and TRBJ2-2; 9 bases align to TRBD1. The J segment lost 3 bases and the V segment lost 8 bases, leaving 1 base of the junction unmatched. Germline assignment: CDR1 SEHNR and CDR2 FQNEAQ (reference sequence). The CDR3 length is 13 residues. DNA for the CDR3: TGTGCCAGCGACAGGGGGGACACCGGGGAGCTGTTTTTT. Amino acids: CASDRGDTGELFF. The full variable domain, its missing parts supplied by reference TRBV7-9 and TRBJ2-2, is DTGVSQNPRHKITKRGQNVTFRCDPISEHNRLYWYRQTLGQGPEFLTYFQNEAQLEKSRLLSDRFSAERPKGSFSTLEIQRTEQGDSAMYLCASDRGDTGELFFGEGSRLTVL.

This clone turned up a few times. The chain carries TRBV4-1 and TRBJ1-5, with 7 bases that match TRBD1. Germline trimming cut 1 base from V and 5 bases from J; bases unmatched to any gene: 2. CDR1 and CDR2 (germline): MGHRA, YSYEKL. The CDR3 length is 14 residues. The CDR3 nucleotides read TGCGCCAGCAGCCAAGTTACAGGGGATCAGCCCCAGCATTTT. It is translated as CASSQVTGDQPQHF.

This clone appeared once. V gene TRBV5-6 combines with J gene TRBJ2-1; a possible D gene is TRBD2 (5 bases). Germline CDR1 SGHDT, CDR2 YYEEEE. Trimming pared 4 bases from V and 4 bases from J, leaving 18 bases between. There are 16 residues in the CDR3. CDR3 in amino acids: CASSQLVGSQYNEQFF. CDR3 nucleotides: TGTGCCAGCAGCCAACTAGTTGGGTCCCAATACAATGAGCAGTTCTTC. Full variable domain (outside the CDR3, taken from reference TRBV5-6 and TRBJ2-1): DAGVTQSPTHLIKTRGQQVTLRCSPKSGHDTVSWYQQALGQGPQFIFQYYEEEERQRGNFPDRFSGHQFPNYSSELNVNALLLGDSALYLCASSQLVGSQYNEQFFGPGTRLTVL.

The V call is TRBV12-3 or TRBV12-4, the J call TRBJ1-1, with D possibly TRBD1 on 5 matching bases. This CDR3 spans 13 amino acids. The V and J ends lost 6 bases and 2 bases respectively, with 10 bases between them. The CDR3 loop reads CASREQVNTEAFF. The CDR3 bases are TGTGCCAGCAGAGAACAGGTTAACACTGAAGCTTTCTTT.

As concerns this clone: One junction end does not reproduce the germline sequence, and a read error may be involved. The V gene is TRBV20-1, the J gene TRBJ1-1; D is possibly TRBD1 (5 bases). The CDR3 is 11 amino acids. Germline V lookup: CDR1 DFQATT, CDR2 SNEGSKA (reference sequence). CDR3 in amino acids: CSARDRTEAFF. Here the CDR3 DNA reads TGCAGTGCCAGAGACAGAACTGAAGCTTTCTTT.

This chain uses TRBV2 with TRBJ2-6; TRBD2 matches at 9 bases. Germline assignment: CDR1 SNHLY and CDR2 FYNNEI. This CDR3 has 16 amino acids. The CDR3, as DNA: TGTGCGAGCCGCGGGGGGGTTGGCTCTGGGGCCAACGTCCTGACTTTC. This gives the protein CASRGGVGSGANVLTF.

CDR3 protein: CASSPDEGEQFF. The CDR3 region has the DNA TGTGCCAGCTCACCAGACGAGGGTGAGCAGTTCTTC. The chain is built from TRBV18 and TRBJ2-1; D perhaps matches TRBD2 (5 bases). The ends were cut back, 2 bases at V and 9 bases at J, with 8 bases in the middle. CDR1 and CDR2 (germline): KGHSH, LQKENI. This CDR3 is 12 amino acids long.

Here the CDR3 DNA reads TGTGCCAGCTCATACGGGACAGTCAATGAGCAGTTCTTC. Its protein product is CASSYGTVNEQFF. The gene calls are TRBV18 and TRBJ2-1, with 7 nucleotides matching TRBD1. This CDR3 comprises 13 residues. With V trimmed by 5 bases and J by 6 bases, 4 bases remained unmatched. Germline CDR1 KGHSH, CDR2 LQKENI.

This sequence joins TRBV2 and TRBJ1-1; no clear D. From germline, CDR1 is SNHLY and CDR2 FYNNEI. The CDR3 length is 14 residues. Trimming pared 2 bases from V and 4 bases from J, leaving 11 bases between. In DNA, the CDR3 is TGTGCCAGCAGTGAAATATCGTCTAGCACTGAAGCTTTCTTT. The encoded protein is CASSEISSSTEAFF.

The chain joins TRBV5-1 to TRBJ2-5; D is undetermined. Between the trimmed V and J ends, which lost 0 bases and 2 bases, there was a span of 17 bases. Germline CDR1 is SGHRS and CDR2 is YFSETQ. This CDR3 spans 17 amino acids. CDR3 loop: CASSLGVSADQQETQYF. For the CDR3, the DNA is TGCGCCAGCAGCTTGGGAGTCAGCGCAGACCAACAAGAGACCCAGTACTTC.

The chain is built from TRBV28 and TRBJ2-1; 11 positions match TRBD2. The V gene's germline CDR1 is MDHEN and CDR2 SYDVKM. CDR3 length: 15 amino acids. V was clipped by 7 bases and J by 6 bases; unmatched bases: 8. The CDR3 sequence: CASMRHSGGANEQFF. The CDR3 region has the DNA TGTGCCAGCATGAGGCATAGCGGGGGGGCCAATGAGCAGTTCTTC.

The chain's CDR3 is CASSSHRTGANVLTF. DNA for the CDR3: TGCGCCAGCAGCTCTCACAGGACTGGGGCCAACGTCCTGACTTTC. V gene TRBV5-1 combines with J gene TRBJ2-6, with D maybe TRBD1 (5 bases). The germline gives CDR1 SGHRS, CDR2 YFSETQ. CDR3 length: 15 amino acids. The V end was cut by 3 bases, the J end by 2 bases, with 9 bases between.

CDR3 loop: CASSPIAGGRNNEQFF. As DNA, the CDR3 is TGCGCCAGCAGCCCAATAGCGGGGGGGCGGAACAATGAGCAGTTCTTC. The chain carries TRBV5-1 and TRBJ2-1; 11 bases match TRBD2. CDR1 and CDR2 (germline): SGHRS, YFSETQ. J lost 5 bases, V lost 4 bases, and 8 bases had no gene match. The CDR3 contains 16 residues.

Comment on this clone: This same CDR3 is encoded by further DNA sequences in the sample. The J gene is TRBJ1-5, the V gene TRBV2; D gene uncertain. The CDR3 consists of 15 residues. Trimming took 3 bases from V and 0 from J, leaving 9 bases between them. From germline, CDR1 is SNHLY and CDR2 FYNNEI. CDR3: CASSEIRGSNQPQHF. DNA of the CDR3: TGTGCCAGCAGTGAGATACGAGGTAGCAATCAGCCCCAGCATTTT. Complete variable domain (other parts from reference TRBV2 and TRBJ1-5): EPEVTQTPSHQVTQMGQEVILRCVPISNHLYFYWYRQILGQKVEFLVSFYNNEISEKSEIFDDQFSVERPDGSNFTLKIRSTKLEDSAMYFCASSEIRGSNQPQHFGDGTRLSIL.

This clone was detected once. The rearrangement joins TRBV18 to TRBJ1-1, with D tentatively TRBD1 (5 bases). Between the trimmed V and J ends, which lost 4 bases and 4 bases, there was a span of 25 bases. CDR1 is KGHSH and CDR2 is LQKENI in the germline V gene. This CDR3 region has 18 residues. CDR3 bases: TGTGCCAGCTCACGGGGAGGAGGTTGGGGGGAGACGGGCACTGAAGCTTTCTTT. Protein: CASSRGGGWGETGTEAFF.

This chain links TRBV28 with TRBJ1-6; D unclear. This CDR3 has 16 residues. CDR1 is MDHEN, CDR2 SYDVKM, per germline. The germline V and J ends were trimmed by 6 bases and 0 bases, with 12 bases remaining between them. CDR3: CASSPRSSSYNSPLHF. The CDR3 bases are TGTGCCAGCAGCCCGCGTTCGAGCTCCTATAATTCACCCCTCCACTTT.

The chain combines TRBV11-2 with TRBJ1-1; the D gene is possibly TRBD1 (6 bases). The CDR3 runs 15 residues. Trimming took off 0 bases at V and 2 bases at J, with 10 bases between the two ends. Germline CDR1 SGHAT, CDR2 FQNNGV. The CDR3 DNA follows: TGTGCCAGCAGCTTAGAAAGGGGGATTAACACTGAAGCTTTCTTT. Residues: CASSLERGINTEAFF.

The chain is built from TRBV6-1 and TRBJ2-7; TRBD2 might be the D (5 bases). The CDR3 contains 15 residues. Germline values: CDR1 MNHNS, CDR2 SASEGT. Trimming removed 2 bases from V and 1 base from J, with 12 bases in between. CDR3 coding DNA: TGTGCCAGCAGTGAATGGCGGGCGGTGTCCTACGAGCAGTACTTC. It encodes CASSEWRAVSYEQYF.

The chain employs TRBV9 and TRBJ1-6, with TRBD1 identical over 9 bases. This CDR3 spans 15 amino acids. Germline CDR1 SGDLS, CDR2 YYNGEE. V shed 5 bases, J shed 10 bases, and the junction held 10 bases outside the gene matches. CDR3 DNA sequence: TGTGCCAGCAGAGCCGGGACAGGGCGAAGATCACCCCTCCACTTT. Translated: CASRAGTGRRSPLHF.

The chain is built from TRBV6-5 and TRBJ2-3; D call uncertain. Germline CDR1 reads MNHEY; CDR2 reads SVGAGI. V lost 1 base and J lost 1, with 9 bases in between. The CDR3 totals 15 residues. DNA of the CDR3: TGTGCCAGCAGTTACTTTCTAGGAGGCACAGATACGCAGTATTTT. The encoded protein is CASSYFLGGTDTQYF.

V usage is TRBV9 and J usage is TRBJ2-3; tentative D call: TRBD2 (6 bases). The V end was cut by 0 bases, the J end by 2 bases, with 10 bases between. The germline CDR1 and CDR2 sequences are SGDLS and YYNGEE. This CDR3 region has 15 residues. DNA for the CDR3: TGTGCCAGCAGCGTAGAGGGACTCTCCACAGATACGCAGTATTTT. Translation: CASSVEGLSTDTQYF.

The rearrangement joins TRBV7-2 to TRBJ2-7; weak D call: TRBD2 (6 bases). Trimming pared 2 bases from V and 0 bases from J, leaving 11 bases between. CDR1 and CDR2 (germline): SGHTA, FQGNSA. The CDR3 contains 15 residues. The CDR3 protein is CASSLSGRSSYEQYF. The CDR3 coding sequence is TGTGCCAGCAGCTTAAGCGGGCGTAGCTCCTACGAGCAGTACTTC.

This chain joins TRBV6-6 and TRBJ1-2; the D gene is possibly TRBD1 (6 bases). The V gene's germline CDR1 is MNHNY and CDR2 SVGAGI (reference sequence). The CDR3 has 13 amino acids. Trimming left V 6 bases short and J 8 bases short, with 16 bases between. CDR3 sequence: CASSFTGTMGYTF. Here the CDR3 DNA reads TGTGCCAGCAGCTTCACAGGGACCATGGGCTACACCTTC.